A selection of T cell receptor beta chains follows, all from one sample in a study of cytomegalovirus exposure and HLA in healthy donors. Using immunoSEQ multiplex PCR, the repertoire was profiled, and TCRdb retains in-frame clones only, with some absent. The repertoire includes about 180,000 clones, around 79% of them detected once, and just under 6.5% sits in the top ten. The sequencing input was PBMCs. The receptors here all came from a man aged 35 to 55 in good health and CMV-seropositive. CDR3s include the opening cysteine and the closing phenylalanine or tryptophan. A D gene is named only where the DNA matches it firmly. The listing skips clone size in some rows; elsewhere it reads once, few, many or a size class.

>.|.|TRBV6-6|TRBJ2-7
CASSPVSYEQYF
TGTGCCAGCAGCCCCGTTTCCTACGAGCAGTACTTC
>TRBD2|.|TRBV18|TRBJ2-1
CASSPGLAYNEQFF
TGTGCCAGCTCACCGGGACTAGCTTACAATGAGCAGTTCTTC
>.|.|TRBV30|TRBJ2-1
CAWSRPGSPGEQFF
TGTGCCTGGAGTCGCCCGGGTAGTCCTGGTGAGCAGTTCTTC
>.|.|TRBV5-4|TRBJ2-7
CASSDEGRIYEQYF
TGTGCCAGCTCGGACGAAGGGAGGATCTACGAGCAGTACTTC
>TRBD2|.|TRBV4-2|TRBJ2-7
CASSQEGTSVPRQYF
TGTGCCAGCAGCCAAGAAGGGACTAGCGTCCCACGGCAGTACTTC
>.|.|TRBV25-1|TRBJ2-5
CASSESRETQYF
TGTGCCAGCAGTGAATCGAGGGAGACCCAGTACTTC
>.|.|TRBV6-5|TRBJ1-1
CASRLQGRGTEAFF
TGTGCCAGCAGATTACAGGGTAGAGGAACTGAAGCTTTCTTT
>.|.|TRBV5-1|TRBJ1-4
CACGEYSLNEKLFF
TGCGCCTGCGGGGAGTACAGCCTTAATGAAAAACTGTTTTTT
>.|.|TRBV4-2|TRBJ1-2
CASSQPLLGVNYGYTF
TGTGCCAGCAGCCAACCTCTCCTAGGGGTAAACTATGGCTACACCTTC
>TRBD2|few|TRBV27|TRBJ2-1
CASSLLAGTVGHNEQFF
TGTGCCAGCAGTCTCCTAGCGGGCACAGTAGGGCACAATGAGCAGTTCTTC
>.|.|TRBV7-9|TRBJ1-2
CASSSTVFYTF
TGTGCCAGCAGTTCGACAGTCTTCTACACCTTC
>TRBD2|.|TRBV19|TRBJ2-3
CASSRGGSSADTQYF
TGTGCCAGTAGTCGGGGGGGGAGTAGTGCAGATACGCAGTATTTT
>.|.|TRBV29-1|TRBJ1-2
CSVEQNYGYTFGSPF
.
>.|.|TRBV27|TRBJ1-1
CASSSNRVKGSTEAFF
TGTGCCAGCAGTTCTAACAGGGTAAAGGGGAGCACTGAAGCTTTCTTT
>.|.|TRBV7-9|TRBJ2-7
CASSSGGRSYEQYF
TGTGCCAGCAGCTCGGGCGGGCGTTCCTACGAGCAGTACTTC
>TRBD1|.|TRBV5-1|TRBJ2-7
CASSIGPGQGAYEQYF
TGCGCCAGCAGCATCGGACCGGGACAGGGGGCGTACGAGCAGTACTTC
>.|once|TRBV7-6|TRBJ2-2
CASSLVSGQTNTGELFF
TGTGCCAGCAGCTTAGTCTCTGGACAGACCAACACCGGGGAGCTGTTTTTT
>.|once|TRBV5-1|TRBJ1-1
CASSSRQDKTFF
TGCGCCAGCAGCTCAAGACAGGATAAGACTTTCTTT
>.|few|TRBV7-9|TRBJ1-1
CASSPNPHRNTEAFF
TGTGCCAGCAGCCCCAACCCCCACAGAAACACTGAAGCTTTCTTT
>TRBD1|.|TRBV5-4|TRBJ2-7
CASSLAGGTAPYEQYF
TGTGCCAGCAGCTTGGCCGGTGGGACAGCCCCCTACGAGCAGTACTTC
>TRBD1|.|TRBV4-1|TRBJ2-7
CASSQVLSGQGSYEQYF
TGCGCCAGCAGCCAAGTCCTCTCGGGACAGGGCTCCTACGAGCAGTACTTC
>.|few|TRBV14|TRBJ2-5
CASSPYAGTETRETQYF
TGTGCCAGCAGCCCCTACGCCGGCACAGAGACCAGAGAGACCCAGTACTTC
>TRBD2|.|TRBV28|TRBJ2-1
CATSSFWESSGTTTYNEQFF
TGTGCCACCTCCAGTTTTTGGGAGTCTAGCGGGACCACAACCTACAATGAGCAGTTCTTC
>TRBD2|.|TRBV27|TRBJ2-1
CARVYIGGLAGGPEEQFF
TGTGCCAGGGTCTATATTGGGGGACTAGCGGGAGGGCCGGAGGAGCAGTTCTTC
>.|.|TRBV4-1|TRBJ2-3
CASSQVSDTQYF
TGCGCCAGCAGCCAAGTCTCAGATACGCAGTATTTT
>TRBD2|.|TRBV6-5|TRBJ2-7
CASSYSGGRSSYEQYF
TGTGCCAGCAGTTACTCTGGCGGGAGGTCTTCCTACGAGCAGTACTTC
>TRBD2|.|TRBV11-3|TRBJ2-7
CASSYPRGVYEQYF
TGTGCCAGCAGCTACCCGCGGGGGGTCTACGAGCAGTACTTC
>.|once|TRBV25-1|TRBJ1-4
CASSGAGAGEEKLFF
TGTGCCAGCAGTGGGGCGGGGGCGGGGGAAGAAAAACTGTTTTTT
>TRBD2|.|TRBV7-7|TRBJ2-1
CASSLAGPDNEQFF
TGTGCTAGCAGCTTAGCGGGGCCAGACAATGAGCAGTTCTTC
>TRBD1|.|TRBV11-3|TRBJ1-1
CASSPRQGVTEAFF
TGTGCCAGCAGCCCCAGACAGGGTGTAACTGAAGCTTTCTTT
>TRBD2|.|TRBV28|TRBJ2-1
CASSLVAGGSYNEQFF
TGTGCCAGCAGTTTAGTAGCGGGAGGTTCCTACAATGAGCAGTTCTTC
>TRBD2|.|TRBV12-5|TRBJ2-3
CASGLGASGSLDTQYF
TGTGCTAGTGGTCTTGGGGCTAGCGGGAGTTTGGATACGCAGTATTTT
>TRBD1|.|TRBV2|TRBJ1-5
CASSETGEVQPQHF
TGTGCCAGCAGTGAGACAGGGGAGGTACAGCCCCAGCATTTT
>TRBD1|few|TRBV2|TRBJ1-2
CASQGQGLAYGYTF
TGTGCCAGCCAGGGACAGGGGCTGGCCTATGGCTACACCTTC
>.|.|TRBV6-5|TRBJ2-7
CASSYYGDISSYEQYF
TGTGCCAGCAGTTACTATGGGGACATCTCATCCTACGAGCAGTACTTC
>TRBD1|.|TRBV5-1|TRBJ2-2
CASSFGQGPGTGELFF
TGCGCCAGCAGTTTCGGACAGGGGCCTGGCACCGGGGAGCTGTTTTTT
>.|.|TRBV11-3|TRBJ2-6
CASSSSAPGELRWANGLTF
TGTGCCAGCAGCTCCTCGGCCCCTGGTGAGCTTCGCTGGGCCAACGGCCTGACTTTC
>.|.|TRBV5-4|TRBJ2-1
CASSPSSSYNEQFF
TGTGCCAGCAGCCCGTCGAGCTCCTACAATGAGCAGTTCTTC
>.|.|TRBV21-1|TRBJ2-3
CASSEGTSGSGTDTQYF
TGTGCCAGCAGCGAAGGGACTAGCGGGAGCGGCACAGATACGCAGTATTTT
>.|.|TRBV7-2|TRBJ1-5
CASSLAWGLGNQPQHF
TGTGCCAGCAGCTTAGCATGGGGCTTAGGCAATCAGCCCCAGCATTTT
>TRBD2|.|TRBV19|TRBJ2-1
CASSIRGTSGRSQNEQFF
TGTGCCAGTAGTATTAGGGGGACTAGCGGGAGATCCCAGAATGAGCAGTTCTTC
>TRBD1|.|TRBV18|TRBJ1-1
CASSITGTGSTEAFF
TGTGCCAGCTCAATAACCGGGACAGGGAGCACTGAAGCTTTCTTT
>.|few|TRBV29-1|TRBJ2-3
CSVYDWGRGGDTQYF
TGCAGCGTCTACGATTGGGGGCGCGGGGGAGATACGCAGTATTTT
>.|.|TRBV18|TRBJ2-7
CASSPLGGTTDEQYF
TGTGCCAGCTCACCACTCGGCGGGACGACCGACGAGCAGTACTTC
>TRBD2|.|TRBV7-2|TRBJ2-1
CASSLGGRTNEQFF
TGTGCCAGCAGCTTAGGCGGGAGAACCAATGAGCAGTTCTTC
>TRBD1|.|TRBV6-5|TRBJ2-5
CASSYAGQGPKTQYF
TGTGCCAGCAGTTACGCAGGACAGGGACCGAAGACCCAGTACTTC
>TRBD1|.|TRBV14|TRBJ1-4
CASSLRRDRGQKLFF
TGTGCCAGCAGCCTTCGCCGGGACAGGGGACAGAAACTGTTTTTT
>TRBD2|.|TRBV30|TRBJ2-3
CAWSRTSGRDTQYF
TGTGCCTGGAGTAGAACTAGCGGAAGAGATACGCAGTATTTT
>TRBD1|.|TRBV4-2|TRBJ2-5
CASSQGTGGGETQYF
TGTGCCAGCAGCCAAGGGACAGGGGGCGGCGAGACCCAGTACTTC
>TRBD2|.|TRBV29-1|TRBJ2-5
CSARSGGGETQYF
TGCAGCGCACGTTCGGGAGGGGGAGAGACCCAGTACTTC
>TRBD2|.|TRBV7-7|TRBJ2-7
CASSPGLAEPGYEQYF
TGTGCTAGCAGCCCAGGACTAGCGGAGCCTGGTTACGAGCAGTACTTC
>.|.|TRBV25-1|TRBJ2-5
CASSEYPSVETQYF
TGTGCCAGCAGTGAATACCCCTCGGTAGAGACCCAGTACTTC
>TRBD2|.|TRBV4-2|TRBJ2-1
CASSQASGTSGYNEQFF
TGTGCCAGCAGCCAGGCCTCCGGGACTAGCGGATACAATGAGCAGTTCTTC